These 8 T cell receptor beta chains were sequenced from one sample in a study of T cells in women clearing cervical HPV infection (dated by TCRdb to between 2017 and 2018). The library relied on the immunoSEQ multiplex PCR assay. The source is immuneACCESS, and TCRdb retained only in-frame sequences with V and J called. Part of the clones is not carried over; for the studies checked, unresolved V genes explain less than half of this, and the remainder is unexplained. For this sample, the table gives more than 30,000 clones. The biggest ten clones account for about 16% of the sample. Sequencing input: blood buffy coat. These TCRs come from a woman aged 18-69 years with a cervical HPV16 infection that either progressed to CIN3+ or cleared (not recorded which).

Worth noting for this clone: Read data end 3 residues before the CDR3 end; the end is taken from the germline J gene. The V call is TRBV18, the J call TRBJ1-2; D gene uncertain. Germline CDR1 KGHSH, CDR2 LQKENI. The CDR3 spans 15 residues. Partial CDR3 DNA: TGTGCCAGCTCCCCAGAATCGAGCGGAGCGCGAGAC. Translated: CASSPESSGARD. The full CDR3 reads CASSPESSGARDYTF.

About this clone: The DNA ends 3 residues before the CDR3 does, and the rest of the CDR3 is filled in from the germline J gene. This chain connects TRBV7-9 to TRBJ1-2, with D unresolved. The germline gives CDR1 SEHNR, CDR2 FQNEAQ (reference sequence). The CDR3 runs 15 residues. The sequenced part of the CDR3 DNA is TGTGCCAGCAGCACCCCCGCTGGACTAGCGGGAGCA. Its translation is CASSTPAGLAGA. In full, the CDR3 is CASSTPAGLAGAYTF.

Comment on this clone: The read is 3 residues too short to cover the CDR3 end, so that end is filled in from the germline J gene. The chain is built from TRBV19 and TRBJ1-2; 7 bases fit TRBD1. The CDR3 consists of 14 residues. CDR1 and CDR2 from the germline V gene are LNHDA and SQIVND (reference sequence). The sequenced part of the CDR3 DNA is TGTGCCAGTAAAGGACAGGCGACCAGGGAAGGC. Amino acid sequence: CASKGQATREG. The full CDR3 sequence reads CASKGQATREGYTF.

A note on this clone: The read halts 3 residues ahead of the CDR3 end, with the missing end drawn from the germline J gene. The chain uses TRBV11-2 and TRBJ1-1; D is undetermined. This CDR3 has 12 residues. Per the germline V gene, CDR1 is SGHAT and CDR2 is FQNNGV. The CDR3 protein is CASSPISPRAFF. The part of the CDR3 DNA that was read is TGTGCCAGCAGCCCGATTAGCCCGCGA.

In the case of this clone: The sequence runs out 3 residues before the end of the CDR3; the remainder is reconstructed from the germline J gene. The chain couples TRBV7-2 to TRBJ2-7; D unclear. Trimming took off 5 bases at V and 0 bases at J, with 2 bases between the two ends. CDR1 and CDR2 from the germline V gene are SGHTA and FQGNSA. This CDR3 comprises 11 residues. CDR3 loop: CASSLSYEQYF. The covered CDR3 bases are TGTGCCAGCAGCCTCTCCTACGAG. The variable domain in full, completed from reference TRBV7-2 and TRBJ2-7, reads GAGVSQSPSNKVTEKGKDVELRCDPISGHTALYWYRQSLGQGLEFLIYFQGNSAPDKSGLPSDRFSAERTGGSVSTLTIQRTQQEDSAVYLCASSLSYEQYFGPGTRLTVT.

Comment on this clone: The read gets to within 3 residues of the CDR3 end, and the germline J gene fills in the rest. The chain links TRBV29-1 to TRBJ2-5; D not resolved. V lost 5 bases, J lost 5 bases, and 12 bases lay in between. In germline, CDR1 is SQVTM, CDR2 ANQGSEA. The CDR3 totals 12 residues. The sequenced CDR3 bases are TGCAGCGTTCTCCCGGGTCTGGAGACC. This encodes CSVLPGLET. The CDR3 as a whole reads CSVLPGLETQYF. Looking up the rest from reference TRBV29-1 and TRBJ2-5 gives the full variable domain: SAVISQKPSRDICQRGTSLTIQCQVDSQVTMMFWYRQQPGQSLTLIATANQGSEATYESGFVIDKFPISRPNLTFSTLTVSNMSPEDSSIYLCSVLPGLETQYFGPGTRLLVL.

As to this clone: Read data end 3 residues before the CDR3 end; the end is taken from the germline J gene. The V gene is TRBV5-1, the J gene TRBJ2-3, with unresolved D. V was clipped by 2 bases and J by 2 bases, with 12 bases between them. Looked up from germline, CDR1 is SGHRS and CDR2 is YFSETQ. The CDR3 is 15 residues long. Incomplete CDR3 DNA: TGCGCCAGCAGCTTAGCTACCATTAACACAGATACG. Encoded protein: CASSLATINTDT. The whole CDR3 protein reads CASSLATINTDTQYF.

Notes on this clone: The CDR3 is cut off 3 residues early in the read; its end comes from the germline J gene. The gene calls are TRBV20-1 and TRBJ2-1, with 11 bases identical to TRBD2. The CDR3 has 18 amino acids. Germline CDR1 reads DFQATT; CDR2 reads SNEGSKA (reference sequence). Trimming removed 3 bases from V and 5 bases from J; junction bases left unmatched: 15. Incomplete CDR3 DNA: TGCAGTGCTAGGAAGGGACAGTTGACTAGCGGGGTCCACAATGAG. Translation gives CSARKGQLTSGVHNE. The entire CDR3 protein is CSARKGQLTSGVHNEQFF.